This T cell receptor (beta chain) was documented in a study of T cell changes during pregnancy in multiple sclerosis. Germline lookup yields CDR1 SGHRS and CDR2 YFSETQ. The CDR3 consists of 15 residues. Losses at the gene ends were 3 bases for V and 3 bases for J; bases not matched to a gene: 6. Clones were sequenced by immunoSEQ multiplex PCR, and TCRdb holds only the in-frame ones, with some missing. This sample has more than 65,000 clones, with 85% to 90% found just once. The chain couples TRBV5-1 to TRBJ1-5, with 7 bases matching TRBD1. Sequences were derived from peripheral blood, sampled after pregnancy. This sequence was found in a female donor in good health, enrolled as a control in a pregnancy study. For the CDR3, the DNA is TGCGCCAGCAGCTGGACAGGTATCGACAATCAGCCCCAGCATTTT. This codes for CASSWTGIDNQPQHF.